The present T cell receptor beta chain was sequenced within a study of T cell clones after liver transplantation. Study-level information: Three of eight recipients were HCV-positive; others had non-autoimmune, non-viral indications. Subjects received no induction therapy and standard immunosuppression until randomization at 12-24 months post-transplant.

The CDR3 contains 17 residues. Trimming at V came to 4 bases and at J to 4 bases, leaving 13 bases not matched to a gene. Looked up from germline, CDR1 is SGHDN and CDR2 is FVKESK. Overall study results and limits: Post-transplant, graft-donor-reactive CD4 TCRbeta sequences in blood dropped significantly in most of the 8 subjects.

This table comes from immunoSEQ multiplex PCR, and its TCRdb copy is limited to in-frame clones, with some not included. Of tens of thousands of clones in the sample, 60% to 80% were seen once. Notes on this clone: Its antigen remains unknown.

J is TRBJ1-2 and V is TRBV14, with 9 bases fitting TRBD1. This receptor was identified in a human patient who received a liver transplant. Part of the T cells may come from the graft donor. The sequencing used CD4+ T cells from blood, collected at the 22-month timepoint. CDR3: CASSPSGTGSPAYGYTF. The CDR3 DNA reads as TGTGCCAGCAGCCCCTCCGGGACAGGGTCTCCGGCCTATGGCTACACCTTC. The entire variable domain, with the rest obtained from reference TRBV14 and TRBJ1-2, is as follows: EAGVTQFPSHSVIEKGQTVTLRCDPISGHDNLYWYRRVMGKEIKFLLHFVKESKQDESGMPNNRFLAERTGGTYSTLKVQPAELEDSGVYFCASSPSGTGSPAYGYTFGSGTRLTVV.